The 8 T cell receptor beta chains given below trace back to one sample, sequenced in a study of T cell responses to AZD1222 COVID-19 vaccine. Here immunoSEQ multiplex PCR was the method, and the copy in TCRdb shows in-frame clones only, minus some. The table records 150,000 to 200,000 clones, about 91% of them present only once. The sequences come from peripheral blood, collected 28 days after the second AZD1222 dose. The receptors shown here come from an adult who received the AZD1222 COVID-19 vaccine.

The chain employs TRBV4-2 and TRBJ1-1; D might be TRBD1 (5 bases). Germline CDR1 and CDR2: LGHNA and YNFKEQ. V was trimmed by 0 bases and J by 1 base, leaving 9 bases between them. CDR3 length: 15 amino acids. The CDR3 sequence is CASSQDYGGNTEAFF. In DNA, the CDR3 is TGTGCCAGCAGCCAAGATTATGGGGGGAACACTGAAGCTTTCTTT.

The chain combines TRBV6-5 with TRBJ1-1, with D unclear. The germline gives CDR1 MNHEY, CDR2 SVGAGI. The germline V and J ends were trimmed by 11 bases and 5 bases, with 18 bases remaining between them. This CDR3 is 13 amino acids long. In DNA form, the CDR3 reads TGTGCCGTCGGCCCTCAGACACAGACTGAAGCTTTCTTT. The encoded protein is CAVGPQTQTEAFF.

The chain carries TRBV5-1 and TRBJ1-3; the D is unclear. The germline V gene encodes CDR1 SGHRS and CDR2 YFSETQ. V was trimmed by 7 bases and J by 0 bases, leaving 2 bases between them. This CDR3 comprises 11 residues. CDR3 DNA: TGCGCCAGCGGCTCTGGAAACACCATATATTTT. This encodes CASGSGNTIYF.

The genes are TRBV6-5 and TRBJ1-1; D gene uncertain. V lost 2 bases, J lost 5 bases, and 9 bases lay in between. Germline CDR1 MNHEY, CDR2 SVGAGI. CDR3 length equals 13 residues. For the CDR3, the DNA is TGTGCCAGCAGTTACGTCGTCGGGACTGAAGCTTTCTTT. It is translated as CASSYVVGTEAFF.

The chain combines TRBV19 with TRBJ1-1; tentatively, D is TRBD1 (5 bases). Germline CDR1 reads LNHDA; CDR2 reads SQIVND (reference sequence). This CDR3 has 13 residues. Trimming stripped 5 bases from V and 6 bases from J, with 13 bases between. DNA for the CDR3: TGTGCCAGTAGTCGGGGCGGCCAGTCTGAAGCTTTCTTT. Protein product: CASSRGGQSEAFF.

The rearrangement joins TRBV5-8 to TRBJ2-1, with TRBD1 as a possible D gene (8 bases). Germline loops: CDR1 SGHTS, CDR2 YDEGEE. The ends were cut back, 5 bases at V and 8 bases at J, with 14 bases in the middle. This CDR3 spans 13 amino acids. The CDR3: CASRRTGRDEQFF. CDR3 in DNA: TGTGCCAGCAGACGGACAGGGAGGGATGAGCAGTTCTTC.

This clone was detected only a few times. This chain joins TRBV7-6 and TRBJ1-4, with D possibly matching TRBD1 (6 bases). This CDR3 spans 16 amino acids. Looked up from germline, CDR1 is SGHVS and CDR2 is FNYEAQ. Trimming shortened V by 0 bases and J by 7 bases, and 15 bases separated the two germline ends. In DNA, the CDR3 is TGTGCCAGCAGCTTAGCTCCACCCGGACAGACTGAAAAACTGTTTTTT. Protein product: CASSLAPPGQTEKLFF.

The CDR3 here is CAITSPTGSYGYTF. For the CDR3, the DNA is TGTGCCATCACATCACCCACAGGGAGCTATGGCTACACCTTC. This rearrangement joins TRBV10-3 to TRBJ1-2; TRBD1 is a possible D gene (6 bases). Germline V gene sequence: CDR1 ENHRY, CDR2 SYGVKD. The CDR3 extends over 14 amino acids. Deletions cut 7 bases from V and 4 bases from J, with 16 bases between.